This is a list of T cell receptor beta chains from one sample in a study of neurological immune-mediated disorders. TCRdb recomputed calls from the 5' RACE reads with MiXCR, one row per CDR3 protein. Here the sample spans about 22,000 distinct CDR3 sequences, about 9.4% being singletons. Sequenced sample: PBMCs. The receptor source for this set is a woman aged 55-69 years with HTLV-1-associated myelopathy (HAM/TSP). The CDR3 runs from the conserved cysteine through the conserved F or W. Each record gives: J gene, V gene, CDR3 protein.

j_call: TRBJ1-1; v_call: TRBV20-1; cdr3_aa: CSARDGGGEQTEAFF
j_call: TRBJ2-5; v_call: TRBV20-1; cdr3_aa: CSARIGGGRETQYF
j_call: TRBJ2-7; v_call: TRBV5-1; cdr3_aa: CASSLLGGSGYEQYF
j_call: TRBJ2-7; v_call: TRBV5-1; cdr3_aa: CASSLAQSGPQYF
j_call: TRBJ1-1; v_call: TRBV5-1; cdr3_aa: CASSLEFLRAYTEAFF
j_call: TRBJ1-6; v_call: TRBV6-1; cdr3_aa: CASSPGTGVSPLHF
j_call: TRBJ2-3; v_call: TRBV4-2; cdr3_aa: CASSHGSGGASTDTQYF
j_call: TRBJ2-3; v_call: TRBV11-3; cdr3_aa: CASSLTSVNTDTQYF
j_call: TRBJ2-7; v_call: TRBV18; cdr3_aa: CASSANYEQYF
j_call: TRBJ2-3; v_call: TRBV5-1; cdr3_aa: CASSLAGAVTDTQYF
j_call: TRBJ1-1; v_call: TRBV20-1; cdr3_aa: CSARDWVGTEAFF
j_call: TRBJ2-7; v_call: TRBV5-1; cdr3_aa: CASSSSYEQYF
j_call: TRBJ1-1; v_call: TRBV10-3; cdr3_aa: CAISGDPQNTEAFF
j_call: TRBJ1-2; v_call: TRBV5-1; cdr3_aa: CASSFETRYGYTF
j_call: TRBJ2-3; v_call: TRBV20-1; cdr3_aa: CSARYFHSTDTQYF
j_call: TRBJ1-1; v_call: TRBV20-1; cdr3_aa: CSAGGTGMDTEAFF
j_call: TRBJ2-7; v_call: TRBV20-1; cdr3_aa: CSALRTGSGEQYF
j_call: TRBJ2-7; v_call: TRBV9; cdr3_aa: CASSVSGTSGGYYEQYF
j_call: TRBJ2-3; v_call: TRBV20-1; cdr3_aa: CSAQDGVRTDTQYF
j_call: TRBJ1-3; v_call: TRBV20-1; cdr3_aa: CSAAVGKVAGNTIYF
j_call: TRBJ2-6; v_call: TRBV20-1; cdr3_aa: CSASGGSGANVLTF
j_call: TRBJ2-7; v_call: TRBV10-3; cdr3_aa: CAISESPGLAGDYEQYF
j_call: TRBJ2-5; v_call: TRBV5-1; cdr3_aa: CASSRTPGGAKEETQYF
j_call: TRBJ1-1; v_call: TRBV20-1; cdr3_aa: CSATDSGGGNTEAFF
j_call: TRBJ1-1; v_call: TRBV18; cdr3_aa: CASSRWTGEDEAFF
j_call: TRBJ2-1; v_call: TRBV29-1; cdr3_aa: CSVAQGVDNEQFF
j_call: TRBJ1-2; v_call: TRBV5-1; cdr3_aa: CASSLGREVRRGYTF
j_call: TRBJ2-7; v_call: TRBV20-1; cdr3_aa: CSALTGQGSLEQYF
j_call: TRBJ2-2; v_call: TRBV7-8; cdr3_aa: CASSLGAGGPTGELFF
j_call: TRBJ2-5; v_call: TRBV20-1; cdr3_aa: CSARDLPTSPETQYF
j_call: TRBJ2-7; v_call: TRBV10-3; cdr3_aa: CAIAGSSYEQYF
j_call: TRBJ2-5; v_call: TRBV2; cdr3_aa: CASSGPGGETQYF
j_call: TRBJ1-2; v_call: TRBV5-5; cdr3_aa: CASSPDASYGYTF
j_call: TRBJ2-1; v_call: TRBV5-1; cdr3_aa: CASSLVWRGDEQFF
j_call: TRBJ1-2; v_call: TRBV20-1; cdr3_aa: CSARVGGDYGYTF
j_call: TRBJ1-2; v_call: TRBV20-1; cdr3_aa: CSAEHYYGYTF
j_call: TRBJ2-2; v_call: TRBV10-3; cdr3_aa: CAISSDRFTGELFF
j_call: TRBJ2-1; v_call: TRBV7-9; cdr3_aa: CASRPFIVGNEQFF
j_call: TRBJ1-1; v_call: TRBV11-2; cdr3_aa: CASSLDTQVHEAFF
j_call: TRBJ2-7; v_call: TRBV20-1; cdr3_aa: CSATSGRTYEQYF
j_call: TRBJ1-3; v_call: TRBV27; cdr3_aa: CASSLDRTGGNTIYF
j_call: TRBJ1-6; v_call: TRBV2; cdr3_aa: CAKQGSSYNSPLHF